The 19 T cell receptor beta chains presented below share a single source sample, sequenced in a study of blood T cell dynamics during melanoma immunotherapy. Sequencing used immunoSEQ multiplex PCR; TCRdb keeps in-frame clones, though not all of them. The repertoire holds roughly 25,000 clones, with roughly nine tenths as singletons. Time point: pre-treatment baseline. The sample in question was blood, obtained from a patient treated with checkpoint blockade. These receptors originate from a human donor with melanoma.

The chain couples TRBV5-6 to TRBJ2-5; D is possibly TRBD1 (5 bases). The J call could be wrong; TRBJ2-7 is a better fit for the DNA end. CDR3 length: 16 residues. Per the germline V gene, CDR1 is SGHDT and CDR2 is YYEEEE. This CDR3 is CASSLTQGMFHYEQYF. The CDR3 coding sequence is TGTGCCAGCAGCTTAACGCAGGGAATGTTCCACTACGAGCAGTACTTC.

The CDR3 here is CASSLAFLGGNIQYF. Written as DNA, the CDR3 is TGTGCCAGCAGCTTAGCCTTCCTAGGGGGAAACATTCAGTACTTC. The gene calls are TRBV7-8 and TRBJ2-4, with D possibly being TRBD1 (6 bases). The ends were cut back, 0 bases at V and 6 bases at J, with 12 bases in the middle. Germline values: CDR1 SGHVS, CDR2 FQNEAQ. This CDR3 spans 15 amino acids.

This clone was seen once. The chain is built from TRBV7-3 and TRBJ2-5; 9 nucleotides align to TRBD1. V trimming: 5 bases; J trimming: 5 bases; junction bases outside the gene matches: 9. Germline CDR1 reads SGHTA; CDR2 reads FQGTGA. The CDR3 loop spans 15 amino acids. This chain's CDR3 is CASSRGQGGGETQYF. The CDR3 nucleotides read TGTGCCAGCAGCAGGGGACAGGGAGGAGGGGAGACCCAGTACTTC.

The genes are TRBV5-6 and TRBJ2-1; 7 nucleotides agree with TRBD2. The trim removed 3 bases at V and 6 bases at J, leaving 9 bases unmatched. CDR3 size: 15 residues. Per germline, CDR1 SGHDT and CDR2 YYEEEE. CDR3 sequence (DNA): TGTGCCAGCAGCTGGGGGGGTAGATCTTCCAATGAGCAGTTCTTC. It encodes CASSWGGRSSNEQFF.

The chain combines TRBV5-1 with TRBJ1-2, with D perhaps matching TRBD1 (5 bases). CDR3 size: 13 residues. The V end was cut by 0 bases, the J end by 5 bases, with 8 bases between. The germline gives CDR1 SGHRS, CDR2 YFSETQ. The CDR3 DNA is TGCGCCAGCAGCTTGGACGCAGGGTATGGCTACACCTTC. This translates into CASSLDAGYGYTF.

This chain joins TRBV7-8 and TRBJ1-4; weak D call: TRBD1 (6 bases). Germline V gene sequence: CDR1 SGHVS, CDR2 FQNEAQ. The CDR3 has 15 amino acids. Trimming removed 1 base at V and 7 bases at J, with 13 bases between. CDR3 sequence: CASSLGGRGVEKLFF. CDR3 DNA sequence: TGTGCCAGCAGCTTAGGTGGCAGGGGAGTTGAAAAACTGTTTTTT.

The chain combines TRBV15 with TRBJ2-3; D gene uncertain. CDR1 and CDR2 (germline): LNHNV, YYDKDF (reference sequence). The CDR3 sequence is 15 residues long. The germline V and J ends were trimmed by 1 base and 2 bases, with 10 bases remaining between them. CDR3 residues: CATSRGWGNTDTQYF. The CDR3 DNA reads TGTGCCACCAGCAGAGGCTGGGGAAACACAGATACGCAGTATTTT. The entire variable domain, with the rest obtained from reference TRBV15 and TRBJ2-3, is as follows: DAMVIQNPRYQVTQFGKPVTLSCSQTLNHNVMYWYQQKSSQAPKLLFHYYDKDFNNEADTPDNFQSRRPNTSFCFLDIRSPGLGDTAMYLCATSRGWGNTDTQYFGPGTRLTVL.

V usage is TRBV7-8 and J usage is TRBJ2-1; the D gene is possibly TRBD1 (6 bases). Germline CDR1 is SGHVS and CDR2 is FQNEAQ. This CDR3 contains 13 residues. With 7 bases removed from V and 1 base from J, the gap between germline ends came to 8 bases. In DNA, the CDR3 is TGTGCCAGCATGGACAGTTCCTACAATGAGCAGTTCTTC. Translation gives CASMDSSYNEQFF.

V and J are TRBV28 and TRBJ1-5; no clear D gene. This CDR3 region has 14 residues. V shed 8 bases and J shed 2 bases, with 13 bases lying between them. The germline gives CDR1 MDHEN, CDR2 SYDVKM. The CDR3 nucleotides read TGTGCCAGCGGCAGAGACCGAGGCAATCAGCCCCAGCATTTT. It yields the protein CASGRDRGNQPQHF.

J is TRBJ2-7 and V is TRBV5-1; 12 nucleotides align to TRBD2. This CDR3 has 14 amino acids. Germline values: CDR1 SGHRS, CDR2 YFSETQ. The junction had 7 bases not matched to a gene; V was cut back by 5 bases and J by 7 bases. CDR3: CASRASGRAGEQYF. In DNA form, the CDR3 reads TGCGCCAGCAGGGCTAGCGGGAGGGCGGGGGAGCAGTACTTC. The full variable domain, in which reference TRBV5-1 and TRBJ2-7 provide the parts outside the CDR3, is KAGVTQTPRYLIKTRGQQVTLSCSPISGHRSVSWYQQTPGQGLQFLFEYFSETQRNKGNFPGRFSGRQFSNSRSEMNVSTLELGDSALYLCASRASGRAGEQYFGPGTRLTVT.

The chain has TRBV11-2 and TRBJ2-2; 9 bases map to TRBD2. The V gene's germline CDR1 is SGHAT and CDR2 FQNNGV. V lost 6 bases to trimming and J lost 6 bases; unmatched junction nucleotides: 11. This CDR3 is built from 16 residues. The CDR3 DNA is TGTGCCAGCAGGAGGATAGCGGGAGAAGGAGCCGGGGAGCTGTTTTTT. Translated: CASRRIAGEGAGELFF.

CDR3 bases: TGTGCCAGCAGGCTCTTCACAGATACGCAGTATTTT. As protein: CASRLFTDTQYF. The rearrangement links TRBV27 to TRBJ2-3; D gene uncertain. Germline V gene lookup returns CDR1 MNHEY and CDR2 SMNVEV (reference sequence). The V and J ends lost 6 bases and 2 bases respectively, with 6 bases between them. This CDR3 spans 12 amino acids.

The genes are TRBV28 and TRBJ2-1, with D perhaps TRBD2 (5 bases). This CDR3 spans 13 amino acids. From germline, CDR1 is MDHEN and CDR2 SYDVKM. Trimming shortened V by 6 bases and J by 9 bases, and 15 bases separated the two germline ends. The CDR3 loop is CASRVYSVSEQFF. CDR3 bases: TGTGCCAGCAGGGTCTATAGCGTGAGTGAGCAGTTCTTC.

The chain couples TRBV6-1 to TRBJ1-5; 8 nucleotides line up with TRBD1. CDR3 length: 15 amino acids. Per germline, CDR1 MNHNS and CDR2 SASEGT. Losses at the gene ends were 6 bases for V and 0 bases for J; bases not matched to a gene: 4. The CDR3 nucleotides read TGTGCCAGCAGGACAGGGGTGTATAGCAATCAGCCCCAGCATTTT. Amino acid sequence: CASRTGVYSNQPQHF.

This clone was seen a few times. J is TRBJ2-7 and V is TRBV4-1, with TRBD1 matching over 7 bases. From germline, CDR1 is MGHRA and CDR2 YSYEKL. The CDR3 is 17 amino acids. The trim removed 0 bases at V and 2 bases at J, leaving 10 bases unmatched. The DNA of the CDR3 is TGCGCCAGCAGCCAAGAAGGGTGGCAGGGGGATGCCTACGAGCAGTACTTC. This codes for CASSQEGWQGDAYEQYF.

This clone was counted only a few times. V and J are TRBV4-2 and TRBJ1-2; the D is unclear. Trimming cost V 0 bases and J 3 bases, with 11 bases left between them. The length of the CDR3 is 15 residues. Looked up from germline, CDR1 is LGHNA and CDR2 is YNFKEQ. CDR3 DNA: TGTGCCAGCAGCCAAGAACATCTGAACTACTATGGCTACACCTTC. Its translation: CASSQEHLNYYGYTF.

J is TRBJ2-2 and V is TRBV27; D ambiguous. Trimming cost V 3 bases and J 5 bases, with 10 bases left between them. CDR1 is MNHEY, CDR2 SMNVEV, per germline (reference sequence). CDR3 length equals 14 residues. The DNA of the CDR3 is TGTGCCAGCAGTTTTCTAGGAGAGACCGGGGAGCTGTTTTTT. Protein: CASSFLGETGELFF.

The chain employs TRBV5-1 and TRBJ2-7; TRBD1 agrees at 8 bases. The J segment lost 3 bases and the V segment lost 0 bases, leaving 2 bases of the junction unmatched. Germline-derived CDR1 and CDR2 are SGHRS and YFSETQ. The CDR3 is made up of 14 amino acids. CDR3 bases: TGCGCCAGCAGCTTGGCTGGACAGGGCTACGAGCAGTACTTC. It is translated as CASSLAGQGYEQYF. The complete variable domain, with remaining parts taken from reference TRBV5-1 and TRBJ2-7, reads KAGVTQTPRYLIKTRGQQVTLSCSPISGHRSVSWYQQTPGQGLQFLFEYFSETQRNKGNFPGRFSGRQFSNSRSEMNVSTLELGDSALYLCASSLAGQGYEQYFGPGTRLTVT.

The gene calls are TRBV5-5 and TRBJ2-2, with D maybe TRBD1 (5 bases). The CDR3 is 14 residues long. The V end was cut by 2 bases, the J end by 0 bases, with 5 bases between. Germline CDR1 is SGHKS and CDR2 is YYEKEE (reference sequence). CDR3 residues: CASSLGANTGELFF. CDR3 sequence (DNA): TGTGCCAGCAGCTTAGGGGCGAACACCGGGGAGCTGTTTTTT.